This T cell receptor (beta chain) was identified during a study of blood T cell repertoires in COVID-19. Profiling relied on immunoSEQ multiplex PCR, and the TCRdb table lists in-frame clones only, not all of them. The sample contains 250,000 to 350,000 clones, 75% to 90% of which appear only once. The specimen sequenced was peripheral blood. The receptor was derived from a woman between 35 and 50 years old who had recovered from COVID-19.

Here the CDR3 DNA reads TGTGCCAGCAGCCAACGTACAGGGCGGACTGAAGCTTTCTTT. It specifies CASSQRTGRTEAFF. The rearrangement uses TRBV3-1 (or the pseudogene TRBV3-2) and TRBJ1-1, with a tentative D call TRBD1 (6 bases). CDR3 size: 14 residues. The germline V and J ends were trimmed by 2 bases and 5 bases, with 12 bases remaining between them. Germline V gene data show CDR1 as LGHDT and CDR2 as YNNKEL (reference sequence).